This is a list of T cell receptor beta chains from one sample in a study of blood T cell repertoires in COVID-19. TCRdb's table, derived via immunoSEQ multiplex PCR, lists solely in-frame clones and lacks some. There are about 39,000 clones in the sample; approximately 80% occur only once, and about a tenth lies in the top ten. The sequenced sample consisted of peripheral blood. These receptors were taken from a man aged 55 to 70 in a cohort sampled during active COVID-19. Each CDR3 is given with its conserved first and last residue. A D gene is named only where the DNA matches it firmly.

TRBJ2-7 TRBV6-5 TRBD2 CASSLAGAISYEQYF
TRBJ1-5 TRBV5-1 . CASSLGQGRRYRSNQPQHF
TRBJ2-7 TRBV5-1 . CASSVDSYEQYF
TRBJ2-2 TRBV9 TRBD2 CASSETSGSFGELFF
TRBJ2-5 TRBV2 TRBD1 CASKGAGGLTSQYF
TRBJ1-1 TRBV14 TRBD1 CASSYRGLSNTEAFF
TRBJ2-1 TRBV6-6 . CASSGSIPSYNEQFF
TRBJ2-7 TRBV7-2 TRBD2 CASSPKREYTYEQYF
TRBJ1-6 TRBV6-5 . CASTQGDRYNSPLHF
TRBJ2-3 TRBV5-4 TRBD2 CASSPGGSGIRGTDTQYF
TRBJ1-4 TRBV28 . CASSFTPVGRLTTNEKLFF
TRBJ2-1 TRBV24-1 . CATSDNSGGSSYNEQFF
TRBJ1-3 TRBV5-6 TRBD1 CASSFPGGGNTIYF
TRBJ2-7 TRBV2 TRBD1 CASSRDRAPGEQYF
TRBJ1-1 TRBV15 . CATSMGPTWDTEAFF